A single sample gave rise to the 27 T cell receptor beta chains below, sequenced in a study of patients and donors after allogeneic stem cell transplantation. Each CDR3 protein is one row after TCRdb ran MiXCR on the RT-PCR reads. The sample shows 400,000 to 500,000 distinct CDR3 sequences, roughly 17% of them seen only once. The sample taken for sequencing was blood, either unsorted or a sorted T cell fraction (not recorded which). These receptor sequences come from a human donor who was either an allogeneic HSCT recipient or a stem cell or donor lymphocyte infusion donor (not recorded which). It is not recorded whose cells these are; they may come from a transplant donor.

The CDR3 is CASSDRDRGLNEQFF. DNA for the CDR3: TGTGCCAGCAGCGACCGGGACAGGGGGCTTAATGAGCAGTTCTTC. J is TRBJ2-1 and V is TRBV7-3; 12 bases align to TRBD1. There are 15 residues in the CDR3. Per germline, CDR1 SGHTA and CDR2 FQGTGA. The ends lost 5 bases at V and 7 bases at J; junction bases unmatched: 6.

A remark on this clonotype: With a much larger clone just one base away, this may be a read error. V and J are TRBV12-3 or TRBV12-4 and TRBJ1-1; D is perhaps TRBD1 (6 bases). The CDR3 covers 14 residues. In nucleotides, the CDR3 is TGTGCCAGCAGCCGAGGGGGGTCGAACACTGAAGTTTTCTTT. As protein: CASSRGGSNTEVFF.

Only a few counts were recorded for this clonotype. The chain links TRBV20-1 to TRBJ2-1, with D perhaps being TRBD1 or TRBD2 (6 bases each). This CDR3 has 16 residues. CDR1 DFQATT and CDR2 SNEGSKA come from the germline V gene (reference sequence). Trimming removed 0 bases from V and 6 bases from J, with 18 bases in between. In nucleotides, the CDR3 is TGCAGTGCTAGAGATTTAACCGGGGGCCACTTCAATGAGCAGTTCTTC. This encodes CSARDLTGGHFNEQFF.

At least ten counts were recorded for this clonotype. The chain recombines TRBV7-9 with TRBJ1-1, with D possibly being TRBD1 (5 bases). The germline gives CDR1 SEHNR, CDR2 FQNEAQ (reference sequence). V shed 5 bases and J shed 2 bases, with 9 bases lying between them. The CDR3 runs to 13 residues. CDR3 nucleotide sequence: TGTGCCAGCAGCGCCTGGGGCAACACTGAAGCTTTCTTT. Translation: CASSAWGNTEAFF. The variable domain in full, completed from reference TRBV7-9 and TRBJ1-1, reads DTGVSQNPRHKITKRGQNVTFRCDPISEHNRLYWYRQTLGQGPEFLTYFQNEAQLEKSRLLSDRFSAERPKGSFSTLEIQRTEQGDSAMYLCASSAWGNTEAFFGQGTRLTVV.

The V call is TRBV11-2, the J call TRBJ2-1; 11 nucleotides match TRBD2. V shed 5 bases, J shed 7 bases, and the junction held 10 bases outside the gene matches. Germline assignment: CDR1 SGHAT and CDR2 FQNNGV. The CDR3 spans 16 residues. DNA for the CDR3: TGTGCCAGCAGCCTGATAGCGGGGGGGATTCGGAATGAGCAGTTCTTC. It translates to CASSLIAGGIRNEQFF. Full variable domain (rest looked up from reference TRBV11-2 and TRBJ2-1): EAGVAQSPRYKIIEKRQSVAFWCNPISGHATLYWYQQILGQGPKLLIQFQNNGVVDDSQLPKDRFSAERLKGVDSTLKIQPAKLEDSAVYLCASSLIAGGIRNEQFFGPGTRLTVL.

This clonotype came up a few times. The J gene is TRBJ1-1, the V gene TRBV20-1; D not certain. The CDR3 consists of 16 residues. The germline V and J ends were trimmed by 0 bases and 1 base, with 15 bases remaining between them. Germline-derived CDR1 and CDR2 are DFQATT and SNEGSKA (reference sequence). CDR3 nucleotide sequence: TGCAGTGCTAGAGATCGGTGGGTGGCGGCGAACACTGAAGCTTTCTTT. This codes for CSARDRWVAANTEAFF.

The chain combines TRBV7-9 with TRBJ1-1; tentative D call: TRBD1 (6 bases). Looked up from germline, CDR1 is SEHNR and CDR2 is FQNEAQ (reference sequence). The V gene lost 5 bases and the J gene lost 3 bases, with 16 bases spanning the gap. CDR3 length equals 15 residues. The DNA of the CDR3 is TGTGCCAGCAGCCCGAACGGGGGGCAGGACACTGAAGCTTTCTTT. It translates to CASSPNGGQDTEAFF.

This clonotype was detected a few times. The CDR3 protein is CAWGLPIGELFF. The CDR3 region has the DNA TGTGCCTGGGGTCTTCCGATCGGGGAGCTGTTTTTT. V gene TRBV30 combines with J gene TRBJ2-2; no reliable D call. Trimming took 5 bases from V and 7 from J, leaving 11 bases between them. CDR3 length: 12 residues. Germline CDR1 and CDR2: GTSNPN and SVGIG (reference sequence). The full variable domain, in which reference TRBV30 and TRBJ2-2 provide the parts outside the CDR3, is SQTIHQWPATLVQPVGSPLSLECTVEGTSNPNLYWYRQAAGRGLQLLFYSVGIGQISSEVPQNLSASRPQDRQFILSSKKLLLSDSGFYLCAWGLPIGELFFGEGSRLTVL.

Turning to this clonotype: This may stem from a read error, because a much larger clone lies one nucleotide away. The rearrangement joins TRBV29-1 to TRBJ2-5; D remains unclear. V lost 0 bases and J lost 7, with 9 bases in between. The germline gives CDR1 SQVTM, CDR2 ANQGSEA. The length of the CDR3 is 12 residues. The CDR3 spells CSVEDVGSTQYF. The DNA for the CDR3 is TGCAGCGTTGAAGATGTGGGGTCGACCCAGTACTTC.

The CDR3 here is CASSLIPGILNTEAFF. The CDR3, as DNA: TGTGCCAGCAGTTTGATCCCCGGAATCCTGAACACTGAAGCTTTCTTT. This rearrangement joins TRBV27 to TRBJ1-1; D is unclear. The CDR3 contains 16 residues. Germline CDR1 reads MNHEY; CDR2 reads SMNVEV (reference sequence). Trimming pared 3 bases from V and 0 bases from J, leaving 14 bases between.

CDR3 coding DNA: TGTGCCAGCAGCTTAAATGGCGGGAGGGCCACAGATACGCAGTATTTT. This encodes CASSLNGGRATDTQYF. The rearrangement links TRBV7-3 to TRBJ2-3; 9 nucleotides line up with TRBD2. The V and J ends lost 1 base and 2 bases, in that order; junction bases with no gene match: 4. There are 16 residues in the CDR3. Germline-derived CDR1 and CDR2 are SGHTA and FQGTGA. The full variable domain, with the rest looked up from reference TRBV7-3 and TRBJ2-3, is GAGVSQTPSNKVTEKGKYVELRCDPISGHTALYWYRQSLGQGPEFLIYFQGTGAADDSGLPNDRFFAVRPEGSVSTLKIQRTERGDSAVYLCASSLNGGRATDTQYFGPGTRLTVL.

This clonotype was found a few times. The rearrangement links TRBV29-1 to TRBJ2-1; possibly TRBD2 for D (6 bases). Trimming shortened V by 7 bases and J by 8 bases, and 15 bases separated the two germline ends. The germline V gene encodes CDR1 SQVTM and CDR2 ANQGSEA. CDR3 size: 12 residues. The CDR3 is CSGEEGFYEQFF. The CDR3 bases are TGCAGCGGGGAGGAGGGATTTTATGAGCAGTTCTTC.

This clonotype was recorded once. This sequence joins TRBV11-2 and TRBJ2-7; D is ambiguous. Per germline, CDR1 SGHAT and CDR2 FQNNGV. Deletions cut 7 bases from V and 2 bases from J, with 18 bases between. The CDR3 spans 15 residues. The CDR3: CASTPAPVRAYEQYF. CDR3 coding DNA: TGTGCCAGCACCCCGGCCCCAGTTCGCGCCTACGAGCAGTACTTC.

The chain links TRBV4-1 to TRBJ2-7; TRBD2 aligns across 7 bases. The CDR3 totals 15 residues. The V and J ends lost 0 bases and 5 bases, in that order; junction bases with no gene match: 7. Germline lookup yields CDR1 MGHRA and CDR2 YSYEKL. The CDR3 sequence: CASSQEEGGRHEQYF. CDR3 DNA: TGCGCCAGCAGCCAAGAAGAGGGAGGGCGTCACGAGCAGTACTTC.

This clonotype was observed at least ten times. The J gene is TRBJ1-2, the V gene TRBV5-1, with 7 bases matching TRBD1. CDR1 is SGHRS, CDR2 YFSETQ, per germline. The CDR3 runs to 13 residues. Unmatched junction bases numbered 4, after V lost 4 bases and J lost 4 bases. The CDR3 bases are TGCGCCAGCAGCCTGGACAGGATCTATGGCTACACCTTC. It is translated as CASSLDRIYGYTF.

This clonotype was detected a few times. The rearrangement links TRBV5-1 to TRBJ2-1; no clear D gene. Germline CDR1 reads SGHRS; CDR2 reads YFSETQ. This CDR3 has 15 residues. With 1 base removed from V and 2 bases from J, the gap between germline ends came to 10 bases. The CDR3 protein is CASSLPGGTYNEQFF. The CDR3 coding sequence is TGCGCCAGCAGCTTGCCGGGCGGAACCTACAATGAGCAGTTCTTC.

In this sample, this clonotype turned up a few times. The chain is built from TRBV6-1 and TRBJ1-2; unclear D gene. Germline lookup yields CDR1 MNHNS and CDR2 SASEGT. The germline V and J ends were trimmed by 1 base and 2 bases, with 11 bases remaining between them. The CDR3 sequence is 15 residues long. CDR3 in DNA: TGTGCCAGCAGTGAAGGACCGGACCGAAACTATGGCTACACCTTC. It is translated as CASSEGPDRNYGYTF.

The chain joins TRBV13 to TRBJ2-7; tentatively, D is TRBD2 (6 bases). Trimming pared 10 bases from V and 2 bases from J, leaving 12 bases between. The CDR3 totals 12 residues. Germline CDR1 is PRHDT and CDR2 is FYEKMQ (reference sequence). As DNA, the CDR3 is TGTGCCACCAAGGAGGGTACCTACGAGCAGTACTTC. Its translation is CATKEGTYEQYF.

CDR3 in DNA: TGTGCCAGCAGCTTAGATCGGGGGCCACGCACTGAAGCTTTCTTT. Translation: CASSLDRGPRTEAFF. The chain joins TRBV5-4 to TRBJ1-1, with a weak D call TRBD1 (6 bases). Germline CDR1 reads SGHNT; CDR2 reads YYREEE (reference sequence). This CDR3 region has 15 residues. Trimming cost V 2 bases and J 4 bases, with 15 bases left between them.

This clonotype was counted only a few times. The gene calls are TRBV5-6 and TRBJ2-5; no firm D call. This CDR3 region has 14 residues. Germline CDR1 is SGHDT and CDR2 is YYEEEE. V dropped 4 bases and J dropped 3 bases, with 13 bases sitting between them. CDR3 nucleotide sequence: TGTGCCAGCAGCCCCAGGAGTCTAGAAGAGACCCAGTACTTC. Amino acids: CASSPRSLEETQYF.

Remarks on this clonotype: An end of the junction does not agree with germline; a read error may underlie this. The rearrangement joins TRBV15 to TRBJ1-1; unclear D gene. The CDR3 runs 15 residues. Looked up from germline, CDR1 is LNHNV and CDR2 is YYDKDF (reference sequence). CDR3 bases: TGTGCCACCAGCAGTGACGACGGACCGAACATTGAAGCTTTCTTT. Its protein is CATSSDDGPNIEAFF.

In its sample, this clonotype was seen a few times. The CDR3 DNA reads as TGCGCCAGCAGCTTGGGTCTTATCGTGACCGGGGAGCTGTTTTTT. The encoded protein is CASSLGLIVTGELFF. This rearrangement joins TRBV5-1 to TRBJ2-2; D gene uncertain. Trimming took off 0 bases at V and 5 bases at J, with 11 bases between the two ends. Germline values: CDR1 SGHRS, CDR2 YFSETQ. This CDR3 is 15 amino acids long. Full variable domain (outside the CDR3, taken from reference TRBV5-1 and TRBJ2-2): KAGVTQTPRYLIKTRGQQVTLSCSPISGHRSVSWYQQTPGQGLQFLFEYFSETQRNKGNFPGRFSGRQFSNSRSEMNVSTLELGDSALYLCASSLGLIVTGELFFGEGSRLTVL.

The V call is TRBV12-3 or TRBV12-4, the J call TRBJ1-2, with 10 positions matching TRBD1. Trimming removed 5 bases from V and 4 bases from J; junction bases left unmatched: 4. This CDR3 contains 14 residues. The CDR3 DNA follows: TGTGCCAGCAGTCCGACAGGGGGCCGCTATGGCTACACCTTC. It is translated as CASSPTGGRYGYTF.

The V call is TRBV5-6, the J call TRBJ2-7, with 9 bases fitting TRBD2. Germline V CDR1 and CDR2: SGHDT, YYEEEE. The CDR3 is 16 amino acids. V trimming: 5 bases; J trimming: 3 bases; junction bases outside the gene matches: 12. The CDR3 protein is CASRNRLAGYFYEQYF. DNA of the CDR3: TGTGCCAGCAGAAACCGTCTAGCGGGGTATTTCTACGAGCAGTACTTC.

This clonotype came up many times. The chain combines TRBV5-1 with TRBJ1-1; possible D gene TRBD1, 6 bases. The CDR3 runs 15 residues. Germline CDR1 SGHRS, CDR2 YFSETQ. The V and J ends lost 4 bases and 3 bases respectively, with 16 bases between them. CDR3 DNA sequence: TGCGCCAGCAGCGCCAGTGGTGCAGGGGACACTGAAGCTTTCTTT. This sequence encodes CASSASGAGDTEAFF.

This clonotype has just a few counts. This chain connects TRBV10-3 to TRBJ2-3; possibly TRBD1 or TRBD2 for D (5 bases each). The CDR3 loop spans 11 amino acids. Looked up from germline, CDR1 is ENHRY and CDR2 is SYGVKD. V was shortened by 8 bases and J by 4 bases, with 7 bases between the two germline ends. For the CDR3, the DNA is TGTGCCATCGGGGGACCAGATACGCAGTATTTT. Encoded protein: CAIGGPDTQYF.

This clonotype was seen only a few times. This chain uses TRBV20-1 with TRBJ2-5; D tentatively fits TRBD1 or TRBD2 (6 bases each). Germline V gives CDR1 DFQATT, CDR2 SNEGSKA (reference sequence). CDR3 length: 12 amino acids. Trimming pared 6 bases from V and 5 bases from J, leaving 13 bases between. DNA of the CDR3: TGCAGTGCGAACGGGGGCGCGGAGACCCAGTACTTC. This encodes CSANGGAETQYF.